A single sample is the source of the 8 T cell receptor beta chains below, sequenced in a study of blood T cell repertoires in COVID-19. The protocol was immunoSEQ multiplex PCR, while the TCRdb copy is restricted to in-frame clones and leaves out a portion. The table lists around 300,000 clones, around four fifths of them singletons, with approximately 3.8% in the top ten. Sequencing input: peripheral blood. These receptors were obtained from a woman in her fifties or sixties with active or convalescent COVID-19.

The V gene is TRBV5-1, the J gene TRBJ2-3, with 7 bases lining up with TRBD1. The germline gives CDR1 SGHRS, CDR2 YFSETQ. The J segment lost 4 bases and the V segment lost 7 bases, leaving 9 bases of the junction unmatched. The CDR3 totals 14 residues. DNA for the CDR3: TGCGCCAGCCGTTCACAGGGGATTTCAGATACGCAGTATTTT. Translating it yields CASRSQGISDTQYF.

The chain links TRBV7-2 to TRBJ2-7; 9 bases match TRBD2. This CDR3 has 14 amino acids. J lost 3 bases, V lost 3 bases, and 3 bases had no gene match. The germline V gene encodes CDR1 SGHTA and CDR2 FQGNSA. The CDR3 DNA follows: TGTGCCAGCAGCTTGCGGGAGGGAAACTACGAGCAGTACTTC. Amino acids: CASSLREGNYEQYF.

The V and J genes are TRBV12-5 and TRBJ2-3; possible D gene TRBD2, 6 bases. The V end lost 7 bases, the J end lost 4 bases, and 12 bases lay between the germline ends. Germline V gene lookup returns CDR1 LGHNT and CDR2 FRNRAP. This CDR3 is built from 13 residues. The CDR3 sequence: CASAGGISDTQYF. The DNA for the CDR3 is TGTGCTAGTGCCGGCGGGATTTCAGATACGCAGTATTTT.

CDR3 sequence (DNA): TGCGCCAGCAGCACGCGACCGGGAGGGCTTGCTAACTATGGCTACACCTTC. The encoded protein is CASSTRPGGLANYGYTF. V is TRBV5-1 and J is TRBJ1-2; D remains unclear. V was cut by 4 bases and J by 0 bases, with 19 bases left in between. The germline V gene has CDR1 SGHRS and CDR2 YFSETQ. The CDR3 runs 17 residues.

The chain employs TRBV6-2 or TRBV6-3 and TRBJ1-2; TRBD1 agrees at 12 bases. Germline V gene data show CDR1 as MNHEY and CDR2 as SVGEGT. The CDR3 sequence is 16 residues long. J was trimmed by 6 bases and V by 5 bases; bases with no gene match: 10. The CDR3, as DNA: TGTGCCAGCAGTCTAACCGGGACAGGGGGCGCGGATGGCTACACCTTC. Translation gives CASSLTGTGGADGYTF.

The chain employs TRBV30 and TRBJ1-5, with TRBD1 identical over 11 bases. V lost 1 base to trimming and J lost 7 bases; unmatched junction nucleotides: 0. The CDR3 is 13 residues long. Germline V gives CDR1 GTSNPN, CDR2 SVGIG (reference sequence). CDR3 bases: TGTGCCTGGAGTGGGACAGGGGGCCAGCCCCAGCATTTT. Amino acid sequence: CAWSGTGGQPQHF.

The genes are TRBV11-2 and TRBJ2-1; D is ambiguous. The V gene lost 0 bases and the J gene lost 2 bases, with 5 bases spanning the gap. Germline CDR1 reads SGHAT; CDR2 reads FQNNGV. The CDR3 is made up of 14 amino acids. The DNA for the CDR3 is TGTGCCAGCAGCTTAGAACAAGCCTACAATGAGCAGTTCTTC. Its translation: CASSLEQAYNEQFF.

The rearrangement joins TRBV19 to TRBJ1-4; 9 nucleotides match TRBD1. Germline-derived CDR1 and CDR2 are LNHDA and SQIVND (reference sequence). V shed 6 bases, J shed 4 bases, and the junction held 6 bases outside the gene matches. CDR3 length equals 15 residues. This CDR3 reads CASRRTGVLNEKLFF. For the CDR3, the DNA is TGTGCCAGTAGAAGGACAGGGGTCCTTAATGAAAAACTGTTTTTT. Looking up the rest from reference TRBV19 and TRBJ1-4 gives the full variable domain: DGGITQSPKYLFRKEGQNVTLSCEQNLNHDAMYWYRQDPGQGLRLIYYSQIVNDFQKGDIAEGYSVSREKKESFPLTVTSAQKNPTAFYLCASRRTGVLNEKLFFGSGTQLSVL.